This record concerns one TCR beta chain sequence. The source of the sample is a study of control samples from healthy donors and cancer patients. Germline V gene lookup returns CDR1 LNHDA and CDR2 SQIVND (reference sequence). Trimming shortened V by 8 bases and J by 10 bases, and 18 bases separated the two germline ends. This CDR3 comprises 13 residues. Clones were sequenced by immunoSEQ multiplex PCR, and TCRdb holds only the in-frame ones, with some missing. This sample has 150,000 to 200,000 clones, with roughly 94% found just once. The sample consisted of PBMCs. The gene calls are TRBV19 and TRBJ1-5, with D tentatively TRBD1 (6 bases). This receptor was obtained from a man between 60 and 75 years old with colorectal cancer. Here the CDR3 DNA reads TGTGCCAGTGGAGGGGGTACTTCGGCCCCCCAGCATTTT. This codes for CASGGGTSAPQHF.